This T cell receptor beta chain was obtained from a study of blood T cell repertoires in COVID-19. Overall study context: Nucleic acid was either cDNA or gDNA, and it came from T cells, B-cell-depleted T cells, or PBMCs.

Germline values: CDR1 MNHEY, CDR2 SVGAGI. Trimming shortened V by 5 bases and J by 2 bases, and 6 bases separated the two germline ends. The CDR3 totals 12 residues. Using immunoSEQ multiplex PCR, the repertoire was profiled, and TCRdb retains in-frame clones only, with some absent. The table records nearly 200,000 clones, 80% to 85% of them present only once. The receptor comes from a man in his forties who had recovered from COVID-19. The source material was PBMCs or T cells enriched from blood (not recorded which). V is TRBV6-5 and J is TRBJ2-5, with unresolved D. The CDR3 nucleotides are TGTGCCAGCAGTCCCACTCAAGAGACCCAGTACTTC. Its protein is CASSPTQETQYF.